This entry lists 26 T cell receptor beta chains sequenced from one sample in a study of preoperative IRX-2 immunotherapy in early breast cancer. Using immunoSEQ multiplex PCR, the repertoire was profiled, and TCRdb retains in-frame clones only, with some absent. The sample lists around 60,000 clones, approximately 95% occurring once. Noted treatment: preoperative locoregional IRX-2 cytokine immunotherapy. This material was collected from a patient treated with IRX-2 immunotherapy. Receptors originate from a human donor with breast cancer.

The chain links TRBV27 to TRBJ2-1; D possibly matches TRBD1 or TRBD2 (5 bases each). This CDR3 comprises 14 residues. Germline assignment: CDR1 MNHEY and CDR2 SMNVEV (reference sequence). Trimming took 4 bases from V and 8 from J, leaving 15 bases between them. The chain's CDR3 is CASSYNYRRDEQFF. The CDR3 bases are TGTGCCAGCAGTTACAATTACAGGCGGGATGAGCAGTTCTTC.

Here the CDR3 DNA reads TGCGCCAGCAGCCAAGATGAATTGGAGGCGGGACAGGGGTCAGCAGATACGCAGTATTTT. The encoded protein is CASSQDELEAGQGSADTQYF. The V call is TRBV4-3, the J call TRBJ2-3; TRBD1 agrees at 10 bases. J was trimmed by 4 bases and V by 0 bases; bases with no gene match: 16. The CDR3 extends over 20 amino acids. Germline V gene data show CDR1 as LGHNA and CDR2 as YSLEER.

This chain joins TRBV6-1 and TRBJ1-5; D might be TRBD1 (6 bases). Germline V CDR1 and CDR2: MNHNS, SASEGT. The length of the CDR3 is 14 residues. V was shortened by 1 base and J by 6 bases, with 10 bases between the two germline ends. As DNA, the CDR3 is TGTGCCAGCAGTGAAGGACAGGAGGCTCAGCCCCAGCATTTT. Its translation: CASSEGQEAQPQHF.

The chain is built from TRBV6-5 and TRBJ2-1; TRBD2 matches 9 bases. Germline V gene lookup returns CDR1 MNHEY and CDR2 SVGAGI. There are 15 residues in the CDR3. After removal of 4 bases from V and 5 bases from J, the junction contained 6 bases not matched to a gene. DNA for the CDR3: TGTGCCAGCAGTTCCAGCGGGAGGTACCACAATGAGCAGTTCTTC. Translation gives CASSSSGRYHNEQFF.

J is TRBJ2-1 and V is TRBV5-8; D is perhaps TRBD1 (5 bases). Looked up from germline, CDR1 is SGHTS and CDR2 is YDEGEE. Trimming took off 3 bases at V and 0 bases at J, with 13 bases between the two ends. The CDR3 sequence is 16 residues long. Here the CDR3 reads CASSSGFRYSYNEQFF. CDR3 nucleotides: TGTGCCAGCAGCTCAGGGTTTCGATACTCCTACAATGAGCAGTTCTTC.

This rearrangement joins TRBV28 to TRBJ1-5; no reliable D call. CDR1 is MDHEN, CDR2 SYDVKM, per germline. This CDR3 has 17 amino acids. Trimming pared 3 bases from V and 2 bases from J, leaving 17 bases between. CDR3 DNA: TGTGCCAGCAGTTTGATCGTTTTAGGTAAGGGCAATCAGCCCCAGCATTTT. It specifies CASSLIVLGKGNQPQHF.

In regard to this clone: Other DNA sequences in this specimen translate into the identical CDR3. The chain is built from TRBV29-1 and TRBJ1-5, with a possible D match to TRBD1 (6 bases). The CDR3 runs to 13 residues. Per germline, CDR1 SQVTM and CDR2 ANQGSEA. V was shortened by 4 bases and J by 1 base, with 8 bases between the two germline ends. The chain's CDR3 is CSVGGGSNQPQHF. The CDR3 DNA reads as TGCAGCGTTGGAGGGGGAAGCAATCAGCCCCAGCATTTT.

This chain connects TRBV29-1 to TRBJ2-7; TRBD2 aligns across 9 bases. The V and J ends lost 5 bases and 3 bases, in that order; junction bases with no gene match: 5. The CDR3 covers 13 residues. Germline loops: CDR1 SQVTM, CDR2 ANQGSEA. The CDR3 spells CSVSTSGVYEQYF. In nucleotides, the CDR3 is TGCAGCGTTTCGACTAGCGGAGTCTACGAGCAGTACTTC.

This chain uses TRBV9 with TRBJ2-5; weak D call: TRBD2 (7 bases). The germline V and J ends were trimmed by 1 base and 5 bases, with 18 bases remaining between them. CDR1 SGDLS and CDR2 YYNGEE come from the germline V gene. This CDR3 contains 16 residues. The CDR3 loop is CASSVLVGGPGETQYF. The CDR3 region has the DNA TGTGCCAGCAGCGTATTGGTGGGGGGGCCGGGGGAGACCCAGTACTTC. The complete variable domain, with remaining parts taken from reference TRBV9 and TRBJ2-5, reads DSGVTQTPKHLITATGQRVTLRCSPRSGDLSVYWYQQSLDQGLQFLIQYYNGEERAKGNILERFSAQQFPDLHSELNLSSLELGDSALYFCASSVLVGGPGETQYFGPGTRLLVL.

The V gene is TRBV2, the J gene TRBJ2-7; no reliable D call. This CDR3 is 12 amino acids long. Germline assignment: CDR1 SNHLY and CDR2 FYNNEI. V was shortened by 5 bases and J by 4 bases, with 9 bases between the two germline ends. CDR3 DNA: TGTGCCAGCAGTAGCTCGATGTACGAGCAGTACTTC. It codes for CASSSSMYEQYF.

This clone was detected once. The rearrangement links TRBV19 to TRBJ1-5; 9 bases align to TRBD1. V gave up 5 bases and J gave up 7 bases; unmatched junction bases: 6. Germline assignment: CDR1 LNHDA and CDR2 SQIVND (reference sequence). The CDR3 has 14 residues. The CDR3 DNA is TGTGCCAGTAGTTCACAGGGGGCCAGCCAGCCCCAGCATTTT. Translated, it gives CASSSQGASQPQHF.

V gene TRBV7-9 combines with J gene TRBJ1-2; a weak D match, TRBD1 (5 bases). Per the germline V gene, CDR1 is SEHNR and CDR2 is FQNEAQ (reference sequence). This CDR3 is built from 12 residues. Trimming removed 5 bases from V and 4 bases from J, with 8 bases in between. CDR3 nucleotides: TGTGCCAGCAGCCCGAGGGGCTATGGCTACACCTTC. The encoded protein is CASSPRGYGYTF.

V and J are TRBV7-2 and TRBJ2-3, with a tentative D call TRBD2 (7 bases). The CDR3 covers 15 residues. Per germline, CDR1 SGHTA and CDR2 FQGNSA. The ends were cut back, 9 bases at V and 1 base at J, with 17 bases in the middle. The CDR3, as DNA: TGTGCCAGTCCCTGGGGGGGGGCCGGCACAGATACGCAGTATTTT. Its translation is CASPWGGAGTDTQYF.

J is TRBJ1-4 and V is TRBV19, with TRBD1 as a possible D gene (6 bases). V was shortened by 5 bases and J by 0 bases, with 10 bases between the two germline ends. The CDR3 consists of 15 residues. CDR1 is LNHDA, CDR2 SQIVND, per germline (reference sequence). The CDR3 sequence: CASSARQATNEKLFF. CDR3 in DNA: TGTGCCAGTAGTGCCCGACAGGCAACTAATGAAAAACTGTTTTTT.

The chain couples TRBV9 to TRBJ1-1; D possibly corresponds to TRBD1 (6 bases). Per germline, CDR1 SGDLS and CDR2 YYNGEE. The CDR3 runs 16 residues. With 3 bases removed from V and 4 bases from J, the gap between germline ends came to 19 bases. For the CDR3, the DNA is TGTGCCAGCAGCGAGGACCTTCAGGGGAGGAGCACTGAAGCTTTCTTT. Translating gives CASSEDLQGRSTEAFF.

This chain connects TRBV7-9 to TRBJ2-7; possible D gene TRBD2, 6 bases. The V end was cut by 5 bases, the J end by 2 bases, with 13 bases between. Germline assignment: CDR1 SEHNR and CDR2 FQNEAQ (reference sequence). The CDR3 extends over 14 amino acids. Here the CDR3 DNA reads TGTGCCAGCAGCCCCGGGGGAAGCCCCTACGAGCAGTACTTC. Protein sequence: CASSPGGSPYEQYF.

The chain carries TRBV7-2 and TRBJ1-1; TRBD1 matches at 9 bases. The CDR3 loop spans 14 amino acids. Germline trimming cut 5 bases from V and 4 bases from J; bases unmatched to any gene: 5. The V gene's germline CDR1 is SGHTA and CDR2 FQGNSA. CDR3 protein: CASSEDRGFTEAFF. CDR3 nucleotide sequence: TGTGCCAGCAGCGAGGACAGGGGATTCACTGAAGCTTTCTTT.

This clone was counted a few times. The rearrangement joins TRBV10-3 to TRBJ1-6, with D perhaps matching TRBD1 (6 bases). The V and J ends lost 9 bases and 7 bases respectively, with 13 bases between them. The CDR3 has 13 residues. Germline CDR1 ENHRY, CDR2 SYGVKD. DNA for the CDR3: TGTGCCATTAGGACAGTTTTCAATTCACCCCTCCACTTT. Residues: CAIRTVFNSPLHF.

This chain uses TRBV15 with TRBJ1-1; 7 positions agree with TRBD1. Losses at the gene ends were 5 bases for V and 5 bases for J; bases not matched to a gene: 5. The CDR3 extends over 13 amino acids. Germline loops: CDR1 LNHNV, CDR2 YYDKDF (reference sequence). The CDR3 coding sequence is TGTGCCACCAGCGAGGGGGCGCAGACTGAAGCTTTCTTT. Its protein is CATSEGAQTEAFF.

This chain links TRBV7-9 with TRBJ2-7; D not certain. CDR3 size: 14 residues. V was shortened by 4 bases and J by 6 bases, with 16 bases between the two germline ends. Per germline, CDR1 SEHNR and CDR2 FQNEAQ (reference sequence). CDR3 coding DNA: TGTGCCAGCAGCTCGGCTAGGGTATTCTCCGAGCAGTACTTC. This gives the protein CASSSARVFSEQYF.

The chain carries TRBV4-2 and TRBJ2-4; the D gene is possibly TRBD2 (6 bases). The V end lost 1 base, the J end lost 0 bases, and 16 bases lay between the germline ends. This CDR3 has 18 residues. The germline gives CDR1 LGHNA, CDR2 YNFKEQ. Written as DNA, the CDR3 is TGTGCCAGCAGCCAAGCCCTTTTCGCGGAGGGAGCCAAAAACATTCAGTACTTC. Its translation is CASSQALFAEGAKNIQYF.

The chain joins TRBV5-1 to TRBJ1-3; D is undetermined. V lost 0 bases, J lost 0 bases, and 7 bases lay in between. The CDR3 is made up of 15 amino acids. Germline CDR1 is SGHRS and CDR2 is YFSETQ. CDR3 DNA: TGCGCCAGCAGCTTGGTGGGGAGCTCTGGAAACACCATATATTTT. Its protein product is CASSLVGSSGNTIYF.

The chain uses TRBV5-1 and TRBJ1-1; no reliable D call. Per the germline V gene, CDR1 is SGHRS and CDR2 is YFSETQ. The CDR3 has 13 amino acids. Trimming left V 3 bases short and J 1 base short, with 7 bases between. CDR3 nucleotide sequence: TGCGCCAGCAGCTCTCAAACGAACACTGAAGCTTTCTTT. Protein: CASSSQTNTEAFF. The full variable domain, its missing parts supplied by reference TRBV5-1 and TRBJ1-1, is KAGVTQTPRYLIKTRGQQVTLSCSPISGHRSVSWYQQTPGQGLQFLFEYFSETQRNKGNFPGRFSGRQFSNSRSEMNVSTLELGDSALYLCASSSQTNTEAFFGQGTRLTVV.

The chain has TRBV4-1 and TRBJ1-3; tentative D call: TRBD1 (5 bases). The CDR3 extends over 17 amino acids. The ends were cut back, 4 bases at V and 4 bases at J, with 20 bases in the middle. Germline V CDR1 and CDR2: MGHRA, YSYEKL. CDR3: CASSRSRGRGMGNTIYF. The CDR3 DNA is TGCGCCAGCAGCCGAAGCCGGGGGAGGGGAATGGGAAACACCATATATTTT.

CDR3 residues: CASSRRTSSYNEQFF. CDR3 bases: TGCGCCAGCAGCCGGAGGACTAGCTCCTACAATGAGCAGTTCTTC. This sequence joins TRBV4-1 and TRBJ2-1; 7 nucleotides line up with TRBD2. J was trimmed by 0 bases and V by 4 bases; bases with no gene match: 3. The CDR3 extends over 15 amino acids. Looked up from germline, CDR1 is MGHRA and CDR2 is YSYEKL.

The J gene is TRBJ2-3, the V gene TRBV11-3, with D perhaps matching TRBD1 (5 bases). The CDR3 has 16 amino acids. Trimming removed 8 bases at V and 3 bases at J, with 21 bases between. CDR1 SGHNT and CDR2 YENEEA come from the germline V gene. In nucleotides, the CDR3 is TGTGCCAGCCGTTCTTTTAGGGGCGACCTGACAGATACGCAGTATTTT. It encodes CASRSFRGDLTDTQYF.